Described below is a single T cell receptor (beta chain) sequence and its context. Its specificity is not known. The data were taken from a study of CD8 T cells in Susac syndrome. The CDR3 runs to 14 residues. Trimming took off 5 bases at V and 3 bases at J, with 11 bases between the two ends. The germline V gene encodes CDR1 DFQATT and CDR2 SNEGSKA (reference sequence). Reverse transcription of about 0.5 to 1 ug RNA was performed with random hexamers. Amplification of TCR beta CDR3 was carried out by immunoSEQ multiplex PCR, which covered 54 Vbeta and 13 Jbeta segments. TCRdb re-called the immunoSEQ multiplex PCR reads through MiXCR, storing one row per CDR3 protein. Among over 100,000 distinct CDR3 sequences listed, nearly 96% were seen once. Findings and caveats of the study: As the study acknowledged, the number of individuals in its TCR sequencing and HLA analysis was relatively small.

Sequencing of TCR beta was carried out in blood CD8+ and CD4+ T cells. TEMRA cells were FACS-enriched, while CD8+ and CD4+ T cells were negatively isolated. The sample was CD4+ T cells from PBMCs. The chain links TRBV20-1 to TRBJ2-6; D is perhaps TRBD1 (5 bases). The receptor's source is a human donor with Susac syndrome. The CDR3 is CSASTGGGANVLTF. The DNA for the CDR3 is TGCAGTGCTTCTACAGGTGGTGGGGCCAACGTCCTGACTTTC.